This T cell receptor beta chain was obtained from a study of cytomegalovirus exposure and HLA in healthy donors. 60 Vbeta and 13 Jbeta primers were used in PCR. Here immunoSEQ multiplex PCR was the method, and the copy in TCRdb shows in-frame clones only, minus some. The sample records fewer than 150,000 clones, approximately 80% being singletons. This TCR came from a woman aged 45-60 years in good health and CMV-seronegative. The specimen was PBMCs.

The CDR3 here is CASSETSWSVNEQFF. The DNA of the CDR3 is TGTGCCAGCAGTGAGACTTCCTGGTCTGTCAATGAGCAGTTCTTC. This chain links TRBV2 with TRBJ2-1, with D unresolved. The CDR3 is made up of 15 amino acids. Per the germline V gene, CDR1 is SNHLY and CDR2 is FYNNEI. V was shortened by 3 bases and J by 6 bases, with 15 bases between the two germline ends.